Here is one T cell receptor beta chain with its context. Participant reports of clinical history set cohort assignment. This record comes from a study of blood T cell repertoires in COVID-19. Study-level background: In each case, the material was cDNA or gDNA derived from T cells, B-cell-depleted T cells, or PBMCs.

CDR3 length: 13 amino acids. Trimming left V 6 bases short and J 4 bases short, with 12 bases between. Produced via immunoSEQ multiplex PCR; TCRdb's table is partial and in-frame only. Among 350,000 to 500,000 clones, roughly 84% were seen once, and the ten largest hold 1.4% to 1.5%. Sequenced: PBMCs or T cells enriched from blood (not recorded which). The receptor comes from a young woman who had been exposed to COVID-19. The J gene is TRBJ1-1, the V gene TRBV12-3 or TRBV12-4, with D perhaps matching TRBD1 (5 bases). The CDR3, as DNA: TGTGCCAGCAGAACGACAGCCGGCACTGAAGCTTTCTTT. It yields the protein CASRTTAGTEAFF.